This T cell receptor beta chain originates from a study of CD8+ T cells in alopecia areata (dated by TCRdb to the late 2010s). General notes on the study: In both human patients and the C3H/HeJ mouse model, the study applied high-throughput TCRbeta sequencing to look at T cell clonal expansion in alopecia areata. Clonality in the scalp was compared among normal scalp (n=4), patchy alopecia areata scalp (n=8), and alopecia totalis/universalis scalp (n=8). TCRbeta CDR3 regions were amplified by immunoSEQ multiplex PCR using 35 Vbeta forward and 13 Jbeta reverse primers. The RNA source kit depended on sample type: the PAXgene miRNA kit for fixed scalp, the miRNeasy kit for PBMCs, and the RNeasy kit for mouse skin. On the human side, TCRbeta sequencing was run on scalp tissue and on sorted CD4+ and CD8+ peripheral blood T cells from healthy controls and from alopecia areata patients with either patchy or totalis/universalis disease. Results and caveats for the whole study, not just this receptor: Compared with normal scalp, lesional scalp had higher clonality and more expanded CD8+ clones, particularly in alopecia totalis/universalis, a pattern that suggests antigenic drive. TCR sequences shared between patients were less clear than in mice, possibly partly because of HLA diversity in the patient population. Scalp TCR repertoire analysis is complicated because resident alphabeta T cells in normal human skin are also sequenced, whereas mouse skin is dominated by gammadelta T cells.

The germline V gene gives CDR1 as SGHTA and CDR2 as FQGNSA. V and J are truncated by 5 bases and 3 bases respectively, leaving an intervening sequence of 7 bases. The CDR3 goes from the cysteine to the phenylalanine over 12 residues. Only the CDR3 DNA is retained, 36 bases long and in frame from the first base. PBMCs were separated by density centrifugation and stained for CD3, CD4 and CD8, after which CD4+ and CD8+ T cells were sorted on a FACSAria. Scalp biopsies and blood samples were obtained from unaffected controls. Comments on this clone: Its specific antigen is unknown. Base qualities were left out, and no much larger clone turns up one base away.

The library was generated by the immunoSEQ multiplex PCR assay. RNA was extracted from all samples and reverse transcribed into cDNA, which served as template for TCR sequencing. First-strand cDNA was synthesized using SuperScript III with a 2:1 mix of oligo-dT and random hexamers. A synthetic immune receptor repertoire was used to gauge amplification bias, and whatever bias remained was removed computationally. For the original study's pipeline: Raw reads were preprocessed to remove errors, and CDR3 was defined by IMGT conventions from the conserved cysteine to phenylalanine. To get clonality, Shannon entropy was normalized by log2 of the number of productive unique TCRs and the result was subtracted from 1. Whether scalp clones were CD4 or CD8 was inferred by matching scalp TCRbeta sequences against CD4 and CD8 repertoires sorted from blood. TCRdb took this table from immuneACCESS and kept in-frame rearrangements with V and J called. Such tables lack part of the clones; where checked against another copy, unresolved V genes explain under half of the gap, and the rest is unexplained. Clone size and V and J calls were adopted from that table, with D and trimming inferred from the DNA. The sample table records more than 90,000 clones; about 61% of these occur just once. Jointly, the top ten make up around 2.7% of the sample.

This TCR came from a human donor in good health. The V gene is TRBV7-2 and the J gene is TRBJ1-1; no D segment can be confidently identified. Material for sequencing was CD4+ T cells sorted from blood. The CDR3 corresponds to CASSHPYTEAFF. In nucleotides, the sequence is TGTGCCAGCAGCCACCCGTACACTGAAGCTTTCTTT.